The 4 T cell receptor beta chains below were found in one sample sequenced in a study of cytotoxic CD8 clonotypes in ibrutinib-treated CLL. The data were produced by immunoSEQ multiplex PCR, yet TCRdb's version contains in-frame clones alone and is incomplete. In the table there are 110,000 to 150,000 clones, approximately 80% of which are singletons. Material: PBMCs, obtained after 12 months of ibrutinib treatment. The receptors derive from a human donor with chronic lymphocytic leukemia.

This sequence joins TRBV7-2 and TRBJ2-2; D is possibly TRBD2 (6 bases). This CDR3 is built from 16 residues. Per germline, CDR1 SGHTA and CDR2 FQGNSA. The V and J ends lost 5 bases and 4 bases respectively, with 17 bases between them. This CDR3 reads CASSASGGPVTGELFF. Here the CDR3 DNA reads TGTGCCAGCAGCGCAAGCGGAGGGCCGGTCACCGGGGAGCTGTTTTTT.

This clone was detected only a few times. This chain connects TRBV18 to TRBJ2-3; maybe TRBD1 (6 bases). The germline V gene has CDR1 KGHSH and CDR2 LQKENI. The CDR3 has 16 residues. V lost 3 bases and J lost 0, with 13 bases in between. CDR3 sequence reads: CASSPYTGSSTDTQYF. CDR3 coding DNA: TGTGCCAGCTCACCTTATACAGGGTCTAGCACAGATACGCAGTATTTT.

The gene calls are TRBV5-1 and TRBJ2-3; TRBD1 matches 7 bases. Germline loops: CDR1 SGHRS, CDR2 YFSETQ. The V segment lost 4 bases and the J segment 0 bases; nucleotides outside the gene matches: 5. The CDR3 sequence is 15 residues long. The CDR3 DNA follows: TGCGCCAGCAGCATAGGGACAGCTAGCACAGATACGCAGTATTTT. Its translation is CASSIGTASTDTQYF.

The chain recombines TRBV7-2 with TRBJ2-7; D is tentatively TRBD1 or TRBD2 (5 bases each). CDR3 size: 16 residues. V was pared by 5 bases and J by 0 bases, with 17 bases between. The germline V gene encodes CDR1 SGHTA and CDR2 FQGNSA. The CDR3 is CASSQSRDASSYEQYF. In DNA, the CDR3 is TGTGCCAGCAGCCAGAGCCGGGACGCCAGCTCCTACGAGCAGTACTTC.